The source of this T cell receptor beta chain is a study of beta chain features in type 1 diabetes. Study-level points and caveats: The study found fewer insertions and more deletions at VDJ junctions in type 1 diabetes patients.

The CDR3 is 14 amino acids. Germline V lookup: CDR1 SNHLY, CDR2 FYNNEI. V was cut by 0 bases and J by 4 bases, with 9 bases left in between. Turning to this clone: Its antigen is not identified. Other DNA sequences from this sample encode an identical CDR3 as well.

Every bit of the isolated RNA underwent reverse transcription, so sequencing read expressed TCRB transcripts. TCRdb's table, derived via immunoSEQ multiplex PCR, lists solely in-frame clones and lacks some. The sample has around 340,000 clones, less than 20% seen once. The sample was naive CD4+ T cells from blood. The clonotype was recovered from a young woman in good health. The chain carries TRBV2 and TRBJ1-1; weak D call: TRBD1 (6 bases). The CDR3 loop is CASSEASRGTEAFF. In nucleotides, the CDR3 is TGTGCCAGCAGTGAAGCTTCCAGGGGCACTGAAGCTTTCTTT.